This paragraph covers one T cell receptor beta chain sequence. What antigen it recognizes has not been identified. No base quality values were provided; no much bigger clone lies one nucleotide off. Participants in the prospective study were aged about 18 to 95 years, lived in about two dozen United States geographic areas, and enrolled through a virtual design. To assign participants to cohorts, the prospective study relied on clinical history that participants themselves reported in a screening survey and a study questionnaire. A participant counted as exposed if, within 2 weeks of entering the study, that participant had been in contact with someone who had a PCR-confirmed or clinician-diagnosed COVID-19 case. Each participant in the prospective study had whole blood, serum and a nasopharyngeal or oropharyngeal swab collected by mobile phlebotomists. Additional blood draws and questionnaires over an approximately 2-month period could optionally be provided by prospective study participants. Blood samples from the prospective study were shipped frozen or at room temperature prior to DNA extraction.

CDR1 SEHNR and CDR2 FQNEAQ are derived from the germline V gene (reference sequence). V and J are trimmed by 3 bases and 2 bases, and the gene matches miss 11 bases of the junction. From cysteine to phenylalanine, the CDR3 is 18 amino acids long. CDR3 DNA is the only sequence kept; it has 54 bases, read in frame from the first base. TCRbeta CDR3 regions were amplified from genomic DNA by means of the immunoSEQ Assay, a bias-controlled multiplex PCR. On the authors' methods: The number of nucleated cells in each sample was estimated by amplification of reference gene primers within the assay. To quantify the absolute abundance of each unique TCRbeta CDR3 rearrangement, sequence reads were collapsed and filtered. For each sample, productive Simpson clonality was calculated by taking the square root of Simpson's diversity index across productive rearrangements. In its TCRdb copy, this immuneACCESS table keeps in-frame sequences only and misses some clones. Where compared with another copy, unresolved V genes explain less than half of these, and the others have no known cause. V, J and clone size reflect that table, while D and trimming were determined from the DNA. The sample data list 200,000 to 250,000 clones, and approximately 88% of these were observed just once. Jointly, the top ten make up around 3.6% of the sample.

The sample belongs to a study of blood T cell repertoires in COVID-19 (dated by TCRdb to 2020 to 2021). About the study as a whole: Collaborator samples came from the United States, Italy and Spain and covered acute and convalescent phases of COVID-19. The material from the prospective study consisted of cDNA or gDNA derived from T cells, B-cell-depleted T cells, or PBMCs. Deeply sampled blood TCRbeta repertoires from subjects exposed to, actively infected with, or recovered from COVID-19 were included in the dataset. The repertoires were released in a freely available public database meant as a resource for research on the immune response to SARS-CoV-2. Samples were obtained from the ongoing ImmuneRACE study (first 160 participants) and from 950 to 1,500 subjects provided by 6 global collaborators. The sample metadata nearly always contained a de-identified subject ID, COVID-19 status, age in years and sex. Where HLA class I and class II types were available, the types were taken from metadata supplied by the sample provider, not from assay-based typing.

Findings and caveats that apply to the study as a whole: Clinical and demographic metadata were provided uncurated, with the amount varying by source and participant.

Sequencing was performed on PBMCs or T cells enriched from blood (not recorded which). This receptor chain uses TRBV7-9 and TRBJ2-3, with 10 middle bases fitting TRBD2. This receptor was identified in a woman aged 25 to 39 who had been exposed to COVID-19. The bases read TGTGCCAGCAGCTTGGGAACTAGCGGGGTCTTTTTCACAGATACGCAGTATTTT. It encodes CASSLGTSGVFFTDTQYF.